This T cell receptor beta chain was obtained from a study of response to subunit inactivated influenza vaccine. Study-level points and caveats: Few new T cells, the authors suggested, are recruited by each seasonal influenza vaccination.

This clonotype showed up just a few times. The antigen is undetermined. TCRdb reprocessed the RT-PCR reads with MiXCR, giving one entry per CDR3 protein. The table lists about 520,000 distinct CDR3 sequences, about 25% of them singletons, with under 2.5% in the top ten. The CDR3 contains 16 residues. Losses at the gene ends were 1 base for V and 1 base for J; bases not matched to a gene: 6. Germline lookup yields CDR1 SGHKS and CDR2 YYEKEE (reference sequence). The receptor was isolated from a man between 45 and 60 years old who received an inactivated influenza vaccine. The sample consisted of CD4+ T cells sorted from PBMCs, taken 4 to 6 days after vaccination. This rearrangement joins TRBV5-5 to TRBJ2-3; 7 nucleotides agree with TRBD2. This chain's CDR3 is CASSLLRGGRTDTQYF. DNA for the CDR3: TGTGCCAGCAGCTTGCTCCGCGGGGGTCGCACAGATACGCAGTATTTT.